The next 11 T cell receptor beta chains were all read from a single sample in a study of control samples from healthy donors and cancer patients. Assay used: immunoSEQ multiplex PCR; TCRdb lists only in-frame clones, some missing. The sample has about 150,000 clones; about 93% are singletons. Input material: PBMCs. The receptors come from a man aged 55 to 69 with colorectal cancer.

The genes are TRBV12-3 or TRBV12-4 and TRBJ1-2; D is perhaps TRBD1 (6 bases). The CDR3 is 13 amino acids. With 2 bases removed from V and 4 bases from J, the gap between germline ends came to 8 bases. The CDR3 here is CASSLRGSYGYTF. The DNA for the CDR3 is TGTGCCAGCAGTTTAAGGGGGTCCTATGGCTACACCTTC.

This chain's CDR3 is CASSLVELQPQHF. As DNA, the CDR3 is TGTGCCAGCAGCCTGGTCGAACTACAGCCCCAGCATTTT. The chain joins TRBV5-8 to TRBJ1-5; D uncertain. V dropped 4 bases and J dropped 7 bases, with 12 bases sitting between them. Germline CDR1 reads SGHTS; CDR2 reads YDEGEE. The CDR3 spans 13 residues.

V is TRBV19 and J is TRBJ2-7, with 8 nucleotides matching TRBD2. CDR1 is LNHDA, CDR2 SQIVND, per germline (reference sequence). V shed 7 bases and J 2 bases; nucleotides not matched to a gene: 10. This CDR3 comprises 15 residues. Here the CDR3 DNA reads TGTGCCAGTACTCCCCGGGGGGGGCCCACCTACGAGCAGTACTTC. Its protein product is CASTPRGGPTYEQYF.

The chain couples TRBV7-9 to TRBJ1-1; no clear D. V lost 1 base, J lost 7 bases, and 16 bases lay in between. The CDR3 runs 15 residues. Germline V lookup: CDR1 SEHNR, CDR2 FQNEAQ (reference sequence). The CDR3, as DNA: TGTGCCAGCAGCTTAGGAGGGATAGATAACTTTGAAGCTTTCTTT. Its protein product is CASSLGGIDNFEAFF.

This sequence joins TRBV27 and TRBJ2-7, with 9 positions matching TRBD1. The ends lost 3 bases at V and 0 bases at J; junction bases unmatched: 3. The length of the CDR3 is 15 residues. The germline gives CDR1 MNHEY, CDR2 SMNVEV (reference sequence). The CDR3 here is CASSFSTGGSYEQYF. The CDR3 DNA reads TGTGCCAGCAGTTTCTCGACAGGGGGCTCCTACGAGCAGTACTTC.

The gene calls are TRBV18 and TRBJ1-5, with a weak D call TRBD1 (6 bases). The V gene's germline CDR1 is KGHSH and CDR2 LQKENI. Between the trimmed V and J ends, which lost 2 bases and 6 bases, there was a span of 17 bases. The CDR3 has 16 residues. The CDR3 region is CASSPAGGGGPQPQHF. Here the CDR3 DNA reads TGTGCCAGCTCACCAGCTGGTGGGGGGGGGCCTCAGCCCCAGCATTTT.

The table lists this clone with a count of one. V usage is TRBV19 and J usage is TRBJ1-2; D possibly corresponds to TRBD1 (5 bases). CDR3 size: 14 residues. Germline values: CDR1 LNHDA, CDR2 SQIVND (reference sequence). The V gene lost 5 bases and the J gene lost 4 bases, with 14 bases spanning the gap. Here the CDR3 reads CASSLRGGSYGYTF. As DNA, the CDR3 is TGTGCCAGTAGTCTCCGGGGGGGTTCCTATGGCTACACCTTC.

The chain has TRBV6-2 or TRBV6-3 and TRBJ1-4; D remains unclear. The V end lost 5 bases, the J end lost 7 bases, and 14 bases lay between the germline ends. From germline, CDR1 is MNHEY and CDR2 SVGEGT. This CDR3 has 14 residues. The CDR3 spells CASSPTGMIEKLFF. The CDR3 DNA sequence: TGTGCCAGCAGTCCAACGGGAATGATTGAAAAACTGTTTTTT.

This clone was seen a single time. This chain connects TRBV6-6 to TRBJ1-5; tentative D call: TRBD1 (5 bases). Germline lookup yields CDR1 MNHNY and CDR2 SVGAGI (reference sequence). Trimming removed 4 bases at V and 2 bases at J, with 9 bases between. The CDR3 runs to 14 residues. CDR3 in DNA: TGTGCCAGCAGTTCGGGGCCAGGCAATCAGCCCCAGCATTTT. Residues: CASSSGPGNQPQHF.

This chain connects TRBV6-5 to TRBJ2-3, with 8 bases fitting TRBD1. CDR1 MNHEY and CDR2 SVGAGI come from the germline V gene. This CDR3 region has 14 residues. V was pared by 6 bases and J by 1 base, with 3 bases of the junction left unmatched. CDR3 in amino acids: CASSTGGGTDTQYF. In DNA, the CDR3 is TGTGCCAGCAGCACAGGGGGAGGCACAGATACGCAGTATTTT.

The chain is built from TRBV30 and TRBJ1-5; 12 bases agree with TRBD1. The CDR3 runs 17 residues. Losses at the gene ends were 0 bases for V and 7 bases for J; bases not matched to a gene: 10. CDR1 is GTSNPN and CDR2 is SVGIG in the germline V gene (reference sequence). CDR3 sequence (DNA): TGTGCCTGGAGTGTAATGGGACAGGGGGCGTTCGGCCAGCCCCAGCATTTT. Translating gives CAWSVMGQGAFGQPQHF.